The entry that follows covers one TCR beta chain sequence. Its target is unknown. The data were taken from a study of shared clonotypes between healthy human individuals. Whole-study results and caveats: Large sequencing depth failed to make sorted-subset sequencing complete, rarefaction showed.

Per the germline V gene, CDR1 is MNHNS and CDR2 is SASEGT. V was pared by 6 bases and J by 6 bases, with 14 bases between. The CDR3 consists of 14 residues. Method: immunoSEQ multiplex PCR; TCRdb's copy keeps in-frame clones and lacks some. The repertoire holds around 940,000 clones, about three quarters seen once, with roughly 1.5% in the top ten. Sequencing used memory CD4+ T cells sorted from blood. Subset denoted: CD45RA-negative fraction. The TCR originated in a man between 18 and 35 years old in good health. The chain links TRBV6-1 to TRBJ2-2, with D possibly matching TRBD1 (6 bases). CDR3 in DNA: TGTGCCAGCAGCCAAGAGGGGGTTGCCGGGGAGCTGTTTTTT. Translated, it gives CASSQEGVAGELFF.